A selection of T cell receptor beta chains follows, all from one sample in a study of early T cells in non-severe SARS-CoV-2 infection. TCRdb re-derived calls from the 5' RACE reads in MiXCR, one entry per CDR3 protein. The sample comprises more than 65,000 distinct CDR3 sequences, around 15% of which are singletons, and roughly 3.8% rests with the top ten. The sample here was whole blood, taken at baseline. These receptors were obtained from an adult who was a healthcare worker with PCR-confirmed SARS-CoV-2 infection or an uninfected control (not recorded which). Each CDR3 is given with its conserved first and last residue. The order of the fields is D gene, clone size, CDR3 length, V gene, J gene, CDR3 DNA, CDR3 protein. D genes are given only for firm matches. Size tells how often a clone was seen (once, few, many) or the class of an expanded clone, and some rows leave it out.

D: TRBD2
size: many
length: 14
V: TRBV3-1
J: TRBJ2-5
DNA: TGTGCCAGCAGCCCCAGCGGGAGCTGGGAGACCCAGTACTTC
CDR3: CASSPSGSWETQYF

D: TRBD1
size: NA
length: 15
V: TRBV19
J: TRBJ2-3
DNA: TGTGCCAGTAGTCCCGGGACAGTTCACACAGATACGCAGTATTTT
CDR3: CASSPGTVHTDTQYF

D: TRBD2
size: NA
length: 15
V: TRBV7-2
J: TRBJ2-1
DNA: TGTGCCAGCAACCCTTTGTCTAGCGGGAAATATGAGCAGTTCTTC
CDR3: CASNPLSSGKYEQFF

D: NA
size: few
length: 13
V: TRBV6-5
J: TRBJ1-1
DNA: TGTGCCAGCAGTTACTCATCCAGGGTCGAAGCTTTCTTT
CDR3: CASSYSSRVEAFF

D: TRBD2
size: NA
length: 16
V: TRBV7-2
J: TRBJ2-5
DNA: TGTGCCAGCAGCTTAGCGTCCCTAGCGGGGCAAGAGACCCAGTACTTC
CDR3: CASSLASLAGQETQYF

D: TRBD2
size: many
length: 18
V: TRBV10-2
J: TRBJ2-1
DNA: TGCGCCAGCAAGGGGGGACTAGCGGGACCAGAACTACGCAATGAGCAGTTCTTC
CDR3: CASKGGLAGPELRNEQFF

D: NA
size: few
length: 13
V: TRBV30
J: TRBJ1-3
DNA: TGTGCCTGGAGTGCAGGCCCTGGAAACACCATATATTTT
CDR3: CAWSAGPGNTIYF

D: NA
size: NA
length: 15
V: TRBV11-2
J: TRBJ2-1
DNA: TGTGCCAGCAGCTTAGTCGGGGGAGGCTACAATGAGCAGTTCTTC
CDR3: CASSLVGGGYNEQFF

D: TRBD1
size: many
length: 15
V: TRBV12-3/TRBV12-4
J: TRBJ1-5
DNA: TGTGCCAGCAGTGGACAGGGCCAGAGCAATCAGCCCCAGCATTTT
CDR3: CASSGQGQSNQPQHF

D: TRBD2
size: few
length: 16
V: TRBV27
J: TRBJ2-5
DNA: TGTGCCAGCAGTTTGACGGGACTAGCGGCGACAGTGGCCCAGTACTTC
CDR3: CASSLTGLAATVAQYF

D: NA
size: few
length: 15
V: TRBV20-1
J: TRBJ2-2
DNA: TGCAGTGCTAGAGATGGAAGGAGTCCCACCGGGGAGCTGTTTTTT
CDR3: CSARDGRSPTGELFF

D: NA
size: NA
length: 15
V: TRBV7-9
J: TRBJ2-7
DNA: TGTGCCAGCAGCCCTTCAGCCGGGACTGTCTACGAGCAGTACTTC
CDR3: CASSPSAGTVYEQYF

D: TRBD1
size: many
length: 13
V: TRBV20-1
J: TRBJ1-6
DNA: TGCAGTGCTCCGGGACAGAATAATTCACCCCTCCACTTT
CDR3: CSAPGQNNSPLHF

D: NA
size: many
length: 13
V: TRBV30
J: TRBJ2-1
DNA: TGTGCCTGGAGTGTAGGGGGAGCGGCCCTGCAGTTCTTC
CDR3: CAWSVGGAALQFF

D: TRBD2
size: few
length: 18
V: TRBV20-1
J: TRBJ2-7
DNA: TGCAGTGCTAGGGGAGGCCCGCCGGGACTAGCGGGAGGATACGAGCAGTACTTC
CDR3: CSARGGPPGLAGGYEQYF

D: NA
size: NA
length: 15
V: TRBV12-3/TRBV12-4
J: TRBJ2-2
DNA: TGTGCCAGCACCAAATCGGCGGTTAACACCGGGGAGCTGTTTTTT
CDR3: CASTKSAVNTGELFF

D: TRBD2
size: many
length: 17
V: TRBV7-3
J: TRBJ2-1
DNA: TGTGCCAGCAGCTCTGGGACTAGCGGGAGGGCCGGGAATGAGCAGTTCTTC
CDR3: CASSSGTSGRAGNEQFF

D: NA
size: few
length: 13
V: TRBV5-5
J: TRBJ2-5
DNA: TGTGCCAGCAGCTTGGTGGTAGCGGAGCCCCAGTACTTC
CDR3: CASSLVVAEPQYF

D: NA
size: NA
length: 14
V: TRBV7-9
J: TRBJ1-4
DNA: TGTGCCAGCAGCTTAGAAGTAGCTGGTGAAAAACTGTTTTTT
CDR3: CASSLEVAGEKLFF

D: TRBD2
size: NA
length: 15
V: TRBV27
J: TRBJ2-7
DNA: TGTGCCAGCAGTATTAGCGGGAGGGCCGAATACGAGCAGTACTTC
CDR3: CASSISGRAEYEQYF